This is a list of T cell receptor beta chains from one sample in a study of naive CD8 T cells in extremely preterm neonates. The method was immunoSEQ multiplex PCR; TCRdb's version includes in-frame clones alone and lacks a portion of them. The table lists over 4,000 clones, about 95% of them singletons, with around 0.6% in the top ten. The sequenced material came from naive CD8+ T cells from cord blood. The source of these receptors is a boy who was born preterm. Both conserved end residues are part of each CDR3. The D gene is left open where the match is weak. The listing skips clone size in some rows; elsewhere it reads once, few, many or a size class.

D	V	size	J	CDR3	DNA
.	TRBV5-8	.	TRBJ1-5	CASSLEGRVNQPQHF	TGTGCCAGCAGCTTGGAGGGCAGGGTCAATCAGCCCCAGCATTTT
TRBD1	TRBV28	.	TRBJ2-7	CASSLNPRTGVSYEQYF	TGTGCCAGCAGTTTAAATCCAAGGACAGGGGTTTCCTACGAGCAGTACTTC
.	TRBV19	.	TRBJ1-5	CASSNGQFNQPQHF	TGTGCCAGTAGTAACGGACAGTTCAATCAGCCCCAGCATTTT
.	TRBV7-2	.	TRBJ2-3	CASSLATDTQYF	TGTGCCAGCAGCTTAGCGACAGATACGCAGTATTTT
TRBD1	TRBV28	.	TRBJ2-5	CASRGQGDETQYF	TGTGCCAGCAGGGGACAGGGGGACGAGACCCAGTACTTC
.	TRBV5-1	.	TRBJ2-1	CASSLRGRNNEQFF	TGCGCCAGCAGCTTGCGGGGGCGGAACAATGAGCAGTTCTTC
.	TRBV27	.	TRBJ2-1	CASSSGYNEQFF	TGTGCCAGCAGTTCAGGCTACAATGAGCAGTTCTTC
.	TRBV10-2	once	TRBJ2-7	CASSESSYEQYF	TGCGCCAGCAGTGAAAGCTCCTACGAGCAGTACTTC
.	TRBV27	.	TRBJ2-7	CASSLSSPGQGGLAYEQYF	TGTGCCAGCAGTTTATCGAGCCCCGGACAGGGAGGACTAGCCTACGAGCAGTACTTC
.	TRBV2	.	TRBJ2-1	CASSGGQYNEQFF	TGTGCCAGCAGTGGAGGCCAGTACAATGAGCAGTTCTTC
.	TRBV6-4	.	TRBJ1-6	CASSDSTDSPLHF	TGTGCCAGCAGTGACTCGACAGATTCACCCCTCCACTTT